This entry lists 6 T cell receptor beta chains sequenced from one sample in a study of blood T cell repertoires in COVID-19. Sequencing used immunoSEQ multiplex PCR; TCRdb keeps in-frame clones, though not all of them. Seen here are roughly 200,000 clones, about 85% observed once, and the top ten hold roughly 20%. The source material was peripheral blood. The origin of the receptors is a person between 65 and 80 years old with COVID-19, enrolled during active disease.

V usage is TRBV5-5 and J usage is TRBJ2-3, with 11 bases aligning to TRBD2. CDR1 and CDR2 from the germline V gene are SGHKS and YYEKEE (reference sequence). This CDR3 is built from 15 residues. With 4 bases clipped from V and 4 bases from J, the junction kept 5 bases outside the gene matches. CDR3 sequence reads: CASSIRLAGPDTQYF. In DNA form, the CDR3 reads TGTGCCAGCAGCATACGACTAGCGGGGCCAGATACGCAGTATTTT.

The chain is built from TRBV9 and TRBJ1-2; D gene unclear. CDR3 length equals 15 residues. V gave up 0 bases and J gave up 0 bases, with 9 bases separating them. CDR1 and CDR2 (germline): SGDLS, YYNGEE. CDR3 region: CASSVGGYPNYGYTF. In DNA, the CDR3 is TGTGCCAGCAGCGTAGGAGGATATCCTAACTATGGCTACACCTTC.

This clone is categorized as medium-sized (0.01 to 0.1%). This chain joins TRBV6-1 and TRBJ1-1; TRBD1 aligns across 7 bases. J gave up 4 bases and V 2 bases, and 4 bases lay outside the gene matches. Germline V gene lookup returns CDR1 MNHNS and CDR2 SASEGT. The CDR3 covers 14 residues. This CDR3 reads CASSETGEATEAFF. The CDR3, as DNA: TGTGCCAGCAGTGAAACAGGGGAAGCCACTGAAGCTTTCTTT.

The chain has TRBV29-1 and TRBJ2-6; 7 positions match TRBD1. Germline V gives CDR1 SQVTM, CDR2 ANQGSEA. The CDR3 extends over 16 amino acids. The V segment lost 4 bases and the J segment 2 bases; nucleotides outside the gene matches: 8. In DNA, the CDR3 is TGCAGCGTTGCACTCAAAGGGGGCGCTGGGGCCAACGTCCTGACTTTC. It yields the protein CSVALKGGAGANVLTF.

This clone was observed a few times. The chain has TRBV7-9 and TRBJ2-3; perhaps TRBD2 as D (5 bases). V gave up 3 bases and J gave up 2 bases, with 9 bases separating them. This CDR3 has 14 amino acids. The germline gives CDR1 SEHNR, CDR2 FQNEAQ (reference sequence). CDR3 sequence: CASSFAGNTDTQYF. The CDR3 nucleotides are TGTGCCAGCAGCTTCGCCGGGAACACAGATACGCAGTATTTT.

This clone was seen only a few times. The V gene is TRBV5-5, the J gene TRBJ1-6; D unresolved. This CDR3 region has 13 residues. Germline V CDR1 and CDR2: SGHKS, YYEKEE (reference sequence). V lost 4 bases to trimming and J lost 4 bases, with 6 bases between them. CDR3 sequence reads: CASSIQYNSPLHF. CDR3 sequence (DNA): TGTGCCAGCAGCATACAGTATAATTCACCCCTCCACTTT.